The clone carrying this T cell receptor beta chain appeared many times. Its target is unknown. The data were taken from a study of T-cell memory formation after mild COVID-19. Study-wide points: Clones that shrank (day 15 to 85) were balanced CD4/CD8, whereas later expanders leaned CD4+.

Germline CDR1 SEHNR, CDR2 FQNEAQ (reference sequence). This CDR3 comprises 14 residues. With V trimmed by 7 bases and J by 3 bases, 6 bases remained unmatched. TCRdb fed the 5' RACE reads into MiXCR, producing one record per CDR3 protein. The sample carries roughly 6,000 distinct CDR3 sequences, roughly 20% recorded once. The chain joins TRBV7-9 to TRBJ1-1; 9 nucleotides line up with TRBD1. Sequencing input: PBMCs or a T cell subset sorted from them (not recorded which). The receptor was isolated from an adult woman who had mild COVID-19 (a few samples of this study predate the infection). Cell type and time point are not known. In DNA, the CDR3 is TGTGCCAGCAAAAACAGGGGGCGCGACACTGAAGCTTTCTTT. This gives the protein CASKNRGRDTEAFF.